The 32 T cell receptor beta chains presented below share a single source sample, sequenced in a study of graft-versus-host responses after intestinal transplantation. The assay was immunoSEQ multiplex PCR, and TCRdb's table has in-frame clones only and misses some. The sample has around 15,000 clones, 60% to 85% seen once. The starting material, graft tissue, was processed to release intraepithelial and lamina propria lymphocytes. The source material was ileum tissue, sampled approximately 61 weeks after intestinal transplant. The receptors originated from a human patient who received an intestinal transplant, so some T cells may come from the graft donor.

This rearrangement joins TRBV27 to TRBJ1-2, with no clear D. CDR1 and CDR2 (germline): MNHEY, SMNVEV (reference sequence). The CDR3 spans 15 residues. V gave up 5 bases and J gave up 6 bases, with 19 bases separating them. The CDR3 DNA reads TGTGCCAGCAGTATTCTCGGCGGAGGGAGCGATGGCTACACCTTC. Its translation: CASSILGGGSDGYTF.

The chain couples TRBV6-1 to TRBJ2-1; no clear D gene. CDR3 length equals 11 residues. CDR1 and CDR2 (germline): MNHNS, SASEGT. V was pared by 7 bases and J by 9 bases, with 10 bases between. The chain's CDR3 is CASTERTEQFF. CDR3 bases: TGTGCCAGCACCGAACGGACTGAGCAGTTCTTC.

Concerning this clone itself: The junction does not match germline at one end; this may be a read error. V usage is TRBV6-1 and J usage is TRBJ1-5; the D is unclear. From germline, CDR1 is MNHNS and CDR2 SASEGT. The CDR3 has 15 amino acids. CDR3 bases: TGTGCCAGCATACTAAACCCTGGTAGCTATCAGCCCCAGCATTTT. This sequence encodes CASILNPGSYQPQHF.

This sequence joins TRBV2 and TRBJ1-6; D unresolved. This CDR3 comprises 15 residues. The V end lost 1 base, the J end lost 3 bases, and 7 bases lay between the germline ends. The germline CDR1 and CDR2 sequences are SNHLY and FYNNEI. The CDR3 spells CASSEGQVYNSPLHF. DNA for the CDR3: TGTGCCAGCAGTGAAGGGCAGGTCTATAATTCACCCCTCCACTTT.

DNA of the CDR3: TGTGCCAGCAGCCCAGGCCCAGCGGGGGTCGGGGAGCTGTTTTTT. It yields the protein CASSPGPAGVGELFF. The chain couples TRBV11-2 to TRBJ2-2; 8 bases agree with TRBD2. J gave up 7 bases and V 5 bases, and 9 bases lay outside the gene matches. The germline V gene has CDR1 SGHAT and CDR2 FQNNGV. This CDR3 has 15 residues.

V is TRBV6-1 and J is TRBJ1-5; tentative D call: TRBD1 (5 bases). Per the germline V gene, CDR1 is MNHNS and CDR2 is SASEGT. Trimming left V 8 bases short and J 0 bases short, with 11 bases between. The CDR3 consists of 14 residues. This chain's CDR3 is CASRRQISNQPQHF. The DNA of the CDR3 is TGTGCCAGCCGTAGACAGATTAGCAATCAGCCCCAGCATTTT.

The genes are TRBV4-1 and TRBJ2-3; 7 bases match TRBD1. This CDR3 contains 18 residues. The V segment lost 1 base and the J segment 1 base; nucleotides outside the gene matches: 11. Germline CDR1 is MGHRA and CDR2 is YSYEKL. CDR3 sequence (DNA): TGCGCCAGCAGCCAAGCCCGGACAGGTCGTGGGGGCACAGATACGCAGTATTTT. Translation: CASSQARTGRGGTDTQYF.

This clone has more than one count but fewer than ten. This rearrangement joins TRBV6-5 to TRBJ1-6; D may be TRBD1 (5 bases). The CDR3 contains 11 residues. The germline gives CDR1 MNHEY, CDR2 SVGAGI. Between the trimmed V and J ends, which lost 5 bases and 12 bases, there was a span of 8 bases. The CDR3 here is CASSNGGPLHF. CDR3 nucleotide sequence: TGTGCCAGCAGTAATGGGGGACCCCTCCACTTT.

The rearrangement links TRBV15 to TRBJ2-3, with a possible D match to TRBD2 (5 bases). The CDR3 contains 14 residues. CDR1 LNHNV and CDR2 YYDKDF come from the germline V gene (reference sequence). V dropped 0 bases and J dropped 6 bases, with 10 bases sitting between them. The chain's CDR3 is CATSRDLALDTQYF. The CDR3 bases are TGTGCCACCAGCAGAGATCTAGCCCTCGATACGCAGTATTTT.

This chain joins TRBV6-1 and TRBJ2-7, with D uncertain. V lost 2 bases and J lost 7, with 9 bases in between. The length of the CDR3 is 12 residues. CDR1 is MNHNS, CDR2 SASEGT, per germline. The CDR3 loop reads CASSEFSDEQYF. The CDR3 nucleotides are TGTGCCAGCAGTGAATTCAGTGATGAGCAGTACTTC.

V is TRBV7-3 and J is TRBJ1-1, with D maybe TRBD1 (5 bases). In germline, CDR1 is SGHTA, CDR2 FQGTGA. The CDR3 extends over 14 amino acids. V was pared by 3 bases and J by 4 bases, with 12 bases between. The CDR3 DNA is TGTGCCAGCAGCTTGGGGGGTCAGGGCACTGAAGCTTTCTTT. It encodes CASSLGGQGTEAFF. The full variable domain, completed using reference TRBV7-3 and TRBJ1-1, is GAGVSQTPSNKVTEKGKYVELRCDPISGHTALYWYRQSLGQGPEFLIYFQGTGAADDSGLPNDRFFAVRPEGSVSTLKIQRTERGDSAVYLCASSLGGQGTEAFFGQGTRLTVV.

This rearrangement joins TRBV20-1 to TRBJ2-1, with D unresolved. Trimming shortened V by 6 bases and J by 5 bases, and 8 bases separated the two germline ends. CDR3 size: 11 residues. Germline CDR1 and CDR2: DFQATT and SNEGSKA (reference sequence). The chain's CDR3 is CSAKQNNEQFF. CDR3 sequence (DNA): TGCAGTGCGAAACAAAACAATGAGCAGTTCTTC.

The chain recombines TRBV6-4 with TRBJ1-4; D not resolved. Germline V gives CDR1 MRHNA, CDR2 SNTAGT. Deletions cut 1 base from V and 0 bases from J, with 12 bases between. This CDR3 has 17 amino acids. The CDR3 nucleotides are TGTGCCAGCAGTGACTGGAGACGGCTACCAACTAATGAAAAACTGTTTTTT. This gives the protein CASSDWRRLPTNEKLFF.

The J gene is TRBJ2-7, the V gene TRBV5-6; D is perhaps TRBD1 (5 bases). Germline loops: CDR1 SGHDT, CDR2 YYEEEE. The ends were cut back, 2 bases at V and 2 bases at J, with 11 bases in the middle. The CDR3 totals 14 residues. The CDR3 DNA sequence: TGTGCCAGCAGCTTCCGGACACGGACCTACGAGCAGTACTTC. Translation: CASSFRTRTYEQYF. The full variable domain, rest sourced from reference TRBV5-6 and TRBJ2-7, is DAGVTQSPTHLIKTRGQQVTLRCSPKSGHDTVSWYQQALGQGPQFIFQYYEEEERQRGNFPDRFSGHQFPNYSSELNVNALLLGDSALYLCASSFRTRTYEQYFGPGTRLTVT.

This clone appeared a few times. CDR3 nucleotides: TGTGCCAGTAAGCCGGGACAAGAAGTCGATGGCTACACCTTC. Protein: CASKPGQEVDGYTF. The rearrangement joins TRBV6-5 to TRBJ1-2, with a tentative D call TRBD1 (6 bases). Trimming took 9 bases from V and 6 from J, leaving 20 bases between them. This CDR3 contains 14 residues. CDR1 and CDR2 (germline): MNHEY, SVGAGI.

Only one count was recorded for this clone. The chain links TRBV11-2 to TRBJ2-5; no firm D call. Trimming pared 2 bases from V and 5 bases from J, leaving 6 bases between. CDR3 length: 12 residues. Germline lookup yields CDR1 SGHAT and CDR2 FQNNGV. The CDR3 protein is CASSLTRETQYF. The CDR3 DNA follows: TGTGCCAGCAGCTTAACTCGGGAGACCCAGTACTTC.

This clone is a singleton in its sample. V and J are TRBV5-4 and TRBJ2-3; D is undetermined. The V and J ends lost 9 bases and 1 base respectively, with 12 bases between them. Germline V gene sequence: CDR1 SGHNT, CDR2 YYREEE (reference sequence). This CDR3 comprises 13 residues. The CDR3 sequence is CAIDPWGTDTQYF. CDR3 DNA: TGTGCCATCGACCCCTGGGGCACAGATACGCAGTATTTT.

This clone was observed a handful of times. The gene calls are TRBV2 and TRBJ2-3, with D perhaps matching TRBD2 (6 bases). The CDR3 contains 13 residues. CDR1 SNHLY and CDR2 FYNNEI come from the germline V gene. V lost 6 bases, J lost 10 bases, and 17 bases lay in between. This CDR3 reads CASRVSVGLPQYF. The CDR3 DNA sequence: TGTGCCAGCAGAGTTTCGGTGGGACTTCCGCAGTATTTT. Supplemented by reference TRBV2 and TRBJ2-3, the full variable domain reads EPEVTQTPSHQVTQMGQEVILRCVPISNHLYFYWYRQILGQKVEFLVSFYNNEISEKSEIFDDQFSVERPDGSNFTLKIRSTKLEDSAMYFCASRVSVGLPQYFGPGTRLTVL.

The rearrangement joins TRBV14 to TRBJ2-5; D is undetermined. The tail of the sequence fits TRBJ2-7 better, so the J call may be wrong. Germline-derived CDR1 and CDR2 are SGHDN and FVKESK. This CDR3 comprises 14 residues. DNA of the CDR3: TGTGCCAGCAGCCAACCGCCGGCAGTAGGCGAGCAGTACTTC. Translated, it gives CASSQPPAVGEQYF.

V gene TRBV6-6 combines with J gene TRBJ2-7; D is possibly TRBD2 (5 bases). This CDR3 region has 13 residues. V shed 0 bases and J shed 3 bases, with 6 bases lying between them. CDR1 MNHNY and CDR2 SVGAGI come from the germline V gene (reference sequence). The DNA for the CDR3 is TGTGCCAGCAGTTACTCTGGGAGCTACGAGCAGTACTTC. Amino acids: CASSYSGSYEQYF.

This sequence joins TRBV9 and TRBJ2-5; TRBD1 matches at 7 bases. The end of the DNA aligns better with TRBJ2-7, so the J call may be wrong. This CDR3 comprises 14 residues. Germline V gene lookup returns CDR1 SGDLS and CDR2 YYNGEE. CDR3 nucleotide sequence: TGTGCCAGCAGCTCAAAACAGGGGTCTGACGAGCAGTACTTC. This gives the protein CASSSKQGSDEQYF.

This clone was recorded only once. The CDR3 sequence is CARSSRRGRAYEQYF. For the CDR3, the DNA is TGTGCCAGAAGCTCGCGGAGGGGCCGGGCCTACGAGCAGTACTTC. The chain employs TRBV5-3 and TRBJ2-7; possibly TRBD2 for D (6 bases). TRBV5-3 carries the ORF label, with uncertain function. CDR3 length: 15 residues. The V gene lost 3 bases and the J gene lost 2 bases, with 15 bases spanning the gap.

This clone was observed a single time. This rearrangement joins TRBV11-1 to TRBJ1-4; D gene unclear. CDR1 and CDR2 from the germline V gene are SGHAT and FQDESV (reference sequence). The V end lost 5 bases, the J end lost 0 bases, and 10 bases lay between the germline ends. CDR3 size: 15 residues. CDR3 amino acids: CASSRPTSTNEKLFF. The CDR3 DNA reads TGTGCCAGCAGCCGACCGACATCAACTAATGAAAAACTGTTTTTT.

The CDR3 bases are TGTGCCAGCTCACCAGGGGTGGGCTACGAGCAGTACTTC. Protein sequence: CASSPGVGYEQYF. The genes are TRBV18 and TRBJ2-7, with D unclear. Germline loops: CDR1 KGHSH, CDR2 LQKENI. Trimming took off 2 bases at V and 3 bases at J, with 8 bases between the two ends. The CDR3 length is 13 residues.

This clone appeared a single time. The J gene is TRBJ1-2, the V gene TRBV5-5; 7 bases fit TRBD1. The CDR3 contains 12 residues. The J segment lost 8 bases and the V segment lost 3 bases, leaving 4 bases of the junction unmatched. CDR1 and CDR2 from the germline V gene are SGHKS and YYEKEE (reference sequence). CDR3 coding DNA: TGTGCCAGCAGCTGGGACAGATTCGGCTACACCTTC. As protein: CASSWDRFGYTF.

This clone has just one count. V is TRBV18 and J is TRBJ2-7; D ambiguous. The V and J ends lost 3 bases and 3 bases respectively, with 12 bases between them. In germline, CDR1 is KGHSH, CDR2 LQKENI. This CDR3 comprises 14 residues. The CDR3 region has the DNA TGTGCCAGCTCACCGGGTCAGCTAGACTACGAGCAGTACTTC. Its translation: CASSPGQLDYEQYF.

CDR3 DNA: TGTGCCAGCGGCTCCCCCAGGGTAGGGGGGACCCAGTACTTC. As protein: CASGSPRVGGTQYF. The chain carries TRBV28 and TRBJ2-5, with D maybe TRBD1 (6 bases). V gave up 8 bases and J gave up 7 bases, with 20 bases separating them. The germline CDR1 and CDR2 sequences are MDHEN and SYDVKM. The CDR3 contains 14 residues.

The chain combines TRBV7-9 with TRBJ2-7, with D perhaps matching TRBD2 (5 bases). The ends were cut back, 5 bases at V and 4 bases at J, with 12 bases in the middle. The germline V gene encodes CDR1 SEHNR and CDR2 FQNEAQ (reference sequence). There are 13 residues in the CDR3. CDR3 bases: TGTGCCAGCAGCCACGGGGAAGGTTACGAGCAGTACTTC. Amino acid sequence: CASSHGEGYEQYF.

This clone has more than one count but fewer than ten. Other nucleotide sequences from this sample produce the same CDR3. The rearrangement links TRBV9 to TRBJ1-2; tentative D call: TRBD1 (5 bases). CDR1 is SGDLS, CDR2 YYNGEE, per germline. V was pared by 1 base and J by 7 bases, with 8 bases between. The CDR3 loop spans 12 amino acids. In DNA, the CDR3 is TGTGCCAGCAGCGTAACGAGGGGTGGCTACACCTTC. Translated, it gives CASSVTRGGYTF.

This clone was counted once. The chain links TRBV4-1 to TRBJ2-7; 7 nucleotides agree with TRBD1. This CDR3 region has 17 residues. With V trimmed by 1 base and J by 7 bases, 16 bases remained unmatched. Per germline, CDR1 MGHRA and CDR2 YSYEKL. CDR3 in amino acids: CASSQVGGGIGQAEQYF. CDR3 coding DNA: TGCGCCAGCAGCCAAGTTGGGGGCGGAATAGGACAGGCGGAGCAGTACTTC.

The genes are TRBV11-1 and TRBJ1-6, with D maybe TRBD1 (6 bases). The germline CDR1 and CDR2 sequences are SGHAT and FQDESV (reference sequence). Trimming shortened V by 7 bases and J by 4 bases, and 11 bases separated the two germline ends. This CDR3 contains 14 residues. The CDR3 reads CASTGQTYNSPLHF. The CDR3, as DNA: TGTGCCAGCACTGGACAGACTTATAATTCACCCCTCCACTTT.

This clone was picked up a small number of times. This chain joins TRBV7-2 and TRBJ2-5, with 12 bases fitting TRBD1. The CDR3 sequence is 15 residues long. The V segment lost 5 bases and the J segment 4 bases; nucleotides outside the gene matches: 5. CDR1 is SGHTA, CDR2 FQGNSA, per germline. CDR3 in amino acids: CASSPWDRGRETQYF. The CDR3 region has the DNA TGTGCCAGCAGCCCGTGGGACAGGGGGCGAGAGACCCAGTACTTC.